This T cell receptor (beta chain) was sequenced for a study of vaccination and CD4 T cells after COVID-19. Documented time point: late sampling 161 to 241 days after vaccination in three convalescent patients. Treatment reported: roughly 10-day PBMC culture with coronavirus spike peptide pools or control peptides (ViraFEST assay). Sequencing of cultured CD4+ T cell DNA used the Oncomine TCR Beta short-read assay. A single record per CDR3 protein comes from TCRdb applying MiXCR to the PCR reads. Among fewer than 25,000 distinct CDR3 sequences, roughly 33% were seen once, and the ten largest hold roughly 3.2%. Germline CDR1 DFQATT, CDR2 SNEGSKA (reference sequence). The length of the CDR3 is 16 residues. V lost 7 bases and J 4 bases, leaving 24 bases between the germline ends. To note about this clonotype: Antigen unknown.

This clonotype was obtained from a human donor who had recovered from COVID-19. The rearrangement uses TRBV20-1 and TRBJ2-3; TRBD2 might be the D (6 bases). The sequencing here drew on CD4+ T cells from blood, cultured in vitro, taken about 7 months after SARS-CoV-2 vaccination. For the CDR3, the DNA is TGCAGTGTCCCCCCCGGGAGTAGTCGGGGAGCAGATACGCAGTATTTT. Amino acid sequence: CSVPPGSSRGADTQYF.